What follows describes a single TCR beta chain. The sample originates from a study of CD8+ T cells in alopecia areata. Sorting separated CD4+ and CD8+ T cells out of PBMCs. Trimming removed 5 bases from V and 6 bases from J, with 14 bases in between. The CDR3 runs 14 residues. Germline V gene sequence: CDR1 MGHDK, CDR2 SYGVNS. In each case, RNA was isolated and then reverse transcribed into cDNA as the sequencing template. The method was immunoSEQ multiplex PCR; TCRdb's version includes in-frame clones alone and lacks a portion of them. Of 250,000 or so clones in the sample, 65% to 70% were seen once. The chain joins TRBV25-1 to TRBJ2-1; no definite D call. The material sequenced was CD4+ T cells sorted from blood, taken at week 0. This sequence was found in a human donor with alopecia areata. The CDR3 sequence: CASSRIGSGNEQFF. The CDR3 DNA follows: TGTGCCAGCAGTCGAATAGGGTCTGGCAATGAGCAGTTCTTC.